Listed below are T cell receptor beta chains from one sample, sequenced in a study of T cell responses to AZD1222 COVID-19 vaccine. Sequencing used immunoSEQ multiplex PCR; TCRdb keeps in-frame clones, though not all of them. The sample holds about 140,000 clones, approximately 90% seen once. Source: peripheral blood, taken 28 days after the second AZD1222 dose. Source of these receptors: an adult who received the AZD1222 COVID-19 vaccine. Each CDR3 is given with its conserved first and last residue. A D gene is named only where the DNA matches it firmly. Some rows mark clone size as missing; the rest say once, few, many or name a class of expanded clone.

v_call	d_call	j_call	clone_size	cdr3_nt	cdr3_aa
TRBV29-1	TRBD2	TRBJ2-1	-	TGCAGCGTTGAACCGGCTAGCGGCTACAATGAGCAGTTCTTC	CSVEPASGYNEQFF
TRBV29-1	-	TRBJ1-1	-	TGTACCACCCGGCAGGTAGGAAGGGTTGAAGCTTTCTTT	CTTRQVGRVEAFF
TRBV10-3	-	TRBJ1-2	-	TGTGCCATCAGTGAGTGGGGGGCAGGAGGCTATGGCTACACCTTC	CAISEWGAGGYGYTF
TRBV6-6	TRBD2	TRBJ2-7	-	TGTGCCAGCAGCTCCACCCGTCTGACCCCGACTAGCGGGAGGACGGGCGAGCAGTACTTC	CASSSTRLTPTSGRTGEQYF
TRBV5-6	-	TRBJ1-6	-	TGTGCCAGCAGCTTGGTCTGGGGTGGCGATAATTCACCCCTCCACTTT	CASSLVWGGDNSPLHF
TRBV19	TRBD1	TRBJ2-2	-	TGTGCCAGTAGTAGTAGGGACAGGGCCGGGGAGCTGTTTTTT	CASSSRDRAGELFF
TRBV7-9	-	TRBJ1-3	-	TGTGCCAGCAGCCCAACACAGGGTCGAAAAGGAAACACCATATATTTT	CASSPTQGRKGNTIYF
TRBV4-3	TRBD1	TRBJ1-5	once	TGCGCCAGCAGCCAAGGCAGGGGGCGACAGCCCCAGCATTTT	CASSQGRGRQPQHF
TRBV29-1	TRBD1	TRBJ2-3	-	TGCAGCGCCGAGGTAACAGGGGCTCCGGGCACGCAGTATTTT	CSAEVTGAPGTQYF
TRBV13	-	TRBJ2-1	-	TGTGCCAGCAGCTTAAGGACCGTCAATGAGCAGTTCTTC	CASSLRTVNEQFF
TRBV7-2	-	TRBJ2-7	-	TGTGCCAGCAGCTTAAGGAGGGCCGAGGGCGAGCAGTACTTC	CASSLRRAEGEQYF
TRBV14	-	TRBJ1-1	-	TGTGCCAGCAGCCAAGGAGGTGCCACTGAAGCTTTCTTT	CASSQGGATEAFF
TRBV4-2	-	TRBJ2-3	-	TGTGCCAGCAGCCAAAAGCGTGGCAGCGCAGATACGCAGTATTTT	CASSQKRGSADTQYF
TRBV5-1	-	TRBJ1-2	-	TGCGCCAGCAGCGCAAATACCAACTATGGCTACACCTTC	CASSANTNYGYTF
TRBV29-1	TRBD2	TRBJ2-3	once	TGCAGCGTGGGTACGGGGGGAAGCACAGATACGCAGTATTTT	CSVGTGGSTDTQYF